This is a list of T cell receptor beta chains from one sample in a study of Tregs in tolerant kidney transplant recipients. Sequencing used immunoSEQ multiplex PCR; TCRdb keeps in-frame clones, though not all of them. The sample comprises approximately 60,000 clones, around 88% of which are singletons, and around 5.5% rests with the top ten. Sequences were obtained from CD4+ T cells from blood. The receptors were sampled from a human donor in good health. CDR3s include the opening cysteine and the closing phenylalanine or tryptophan. The order of the fields is V gene, J gene, clone size, D gene, CDR3 protein, CDR3 DNA. D genes are given only for firm matches. Part of the rows lack a size; the others show once, few, many or a class for expanded clones.

>TRBV7-2|TRBJ2-7|.|.
CASSLSGEQYF
TGTGCCAGCAGCTTGTCCGGCGAGCAGTACTTC
>TRBV11-2|TRBJ2-7|.|.
CASSQGVGEQYF
TGTGCCAGCAGTCAAGGGGTCGGGGAGCAGTACTTC
>TRBV5-1|TRBJ1-2|.|.
CASSLDHSNYGYTF
TGCGCCAGCAGCTTGGATCACTCTAACTATGGCTACACCTTC
>TRBV7-8|TRBJ1-2|.|.
CASSARDGSGYTF
TGTGCCAGCAGCGCGCGGGACGGCTCAGGCTACACCTTC
>TRBV2|TRBJ2-3|.|.
CASSGSGITDTQYF
TGTGCCAGCAGTGGCAGCGGTATCACAGATACGCAGTATTTT
>TRBV19|TRBJ2-7|.|.
CASSIGVGAAGEQYF
TGTGCCAGTAGTATAGGAGTAGGGGCTGCCGGCGAGCAGTACTTC
>TRBV9|TRBJ2-2|.|.
CASSASSNTGELFF
TGTGCCAGCAGCGCGAGTTCGAACACCGGGGAGCTGTTTTTT
>TRBV5-6|TRBJ2-7|.|TRBD1
CASSTPGTETYEQYF
TGTGCCAGCAGCACCCCCGGGACAGAGACCTACGAGCAGTACTTC
>TRBV7-2|TRBJ1-2|.|.
CASSLRGQAFYGYTF
TGTGCCAGCAGTCTAAGGGGCCAGGCGTTCTATGGCTACACCTTC
>TRBV4-3|TRBJ2-3|.|TRBD2
CASSQGSAGGEYTQYF
TGCGCCAGCAGCCAAGGATCGGCCGGGGGGGAATATACGCAGTATTTT
>TRBV5-1|TRBJ2-7|.|TRBD1
CASSLELTGYGTYEQYF
TGCGCCAGCAGCTTGGAACTGACAGGGTATGGAACCTACGAGCAGTACTTC
>TRBV4-2|TRBJ2-5|.|TRBD2
CASSLQGGLAGWEETQYF
TGTGCCAGCAGCTTACAGGGGGGACTAGCGGGATGGGAAGAGACCCAGTACTTC
>TRBV11-3|TRBJ2-7|.|.
CASSLEGKGYEQYF
TGTGCCAGCAGCTTAGAAGGTAAAGGGTACGAGCAGTACTTC
>TRBV9|TRBJ2-3|.|.
CASSGDGQARAAQYF
TGTGCCAGCAGCGGTGACGGCCAGGCACGGGCGGCGCAGTATTTT
>TRBV25-1|TRBJ2-7|.|TRBD1
CASSIPRAGGYEQYF
TGTGCCAGCAGTATCCCGCGGGCAGGGGGATACGAGCAGTACTTC
>TRBV5-8|TRBJ1-5|.|TRBD1
CASSLDGDRGQPQHF
TGTGCCAGCAGCTTGGACGGGGACAGGGGTCAGCCCCAGCATTTT
>TRBV4-3|TRBJ2-1|.|.
CASSLSGPLANEQFF
TGCGCCAGCAGCCTCTCGGGCCCACTAGCCAATGAGCAGTTCTTC
>TRBV30|TRBJ1-3|.|.
CAWTGSGNTIYF
TGTGCCTGGACAGGTTCTGGAAACACCATATATTTT
>TRBV11-2|TRBJ1-1|.|.
CASSFPGGHTEAFF
TGTGCCAGCAGCTTCCCCGGCGGACACACTGAAGCTTTCTTT
>TRBV6-4|TRBJ2-2|.|TRBD2
CATQRDRGTGELFF
TGTGCCACCCAGCGGGATCGGGGCACCGGGGAGCTGTTTTTT
>TRBV5-1|TRBJ2-5|.|TRBD2
CASSLYGLAGGETQYF
TGCGCCAGCAGCTTGTACGGACTAGCGGGAGGAGAGACCCAGTACTTC
>TRBV10-3|TRBJ2-5|.|TRBD2
CAIRETSGQETQYF
TGTGCCATCAGAGAGACTAGCGGGCAAGAGACCCAGTACTTC
>TRBV5-6|TRBJ1-1|.|.
CASSLVSRKAFF
TGTGCCAGCAGCTTGGTTTCGAGGAAAGCTTTCTTT
>TRBV19|TRBJ2-5|.|TRBD2
CASRAGTGGETQYF
TGTGCCAGTAGGGCCGGGACGGGGGGAGAGACCCAGTACTTC
>TRBV11-2|TRBJ1-1|.|.
CASSLQRGGNTEAFF
TGTGCCAGCAGTCTACAGAGGGGGGGTAACACTGAAGCTTTCTTT
>TRBV5-1|TRBJ2-5|.|.
CASALGGAGETQYF
TGCGCCAGCGCGCTAGGGGGGGCGGGAGAGACCCAGTACTTC
>TRBV19|TRBJ2-5|.|.
CASSIRGETQYF
TGTGCCAGTAGTATCCGGGGAGAGACCCAGTACTTC
>TRBV9|TRBJ2-3|.|.
CASSVGGGGFGTDTQYF
TGTGCCAGCAGCGTAGGGGGAGGGGGATTCGGCACAGATACGCAGTATTTT
>TRBV30|TRBJ1-1|.|.
CAWSAVSGDTEAFF
TGTGCCTGGAGTGCTGTCAGTGGGGACACTGAAGCTTTCTTT
>TRBV19|TRBJ2-3|.|.
CASSIGSQDATDTQYF
TGTGCCAGTAGTATAGGATCGCAGGATGCCACAGATACGCAGTATTTT
>TRBV5-4|TRBJ2-3|.|TRBD2
CASSLGGTSYTDTQYF
TGTGCCAGCAGCTTGGGAGGGACTAGCTACACAGATACGCAGTATTTT
>TRBV30|TRBJ2-1|.|TRBD2
CARSGRAPVEQFF
TGTGCCCGTAGCGGGAGGGCCCCGGTTGAGCAGTTCTTC
>TRBV29-1|TRBJ2-1|.|.
CSADGTGGNEQFF
TGCAGTGCGGACGGGACTGGGGGGAATGAGCAGTTCTTC
>TRBV7-2|TRBJ2-1|.|.
CASSPGGGATEQFF
TGTGCCAGCAGCCCCGGGGGCGGGGCCACAGAGCAGTTCTTC
>TRBV20-1|TRBJ2-7|.|.
CSARVTDEQYF
TGCAGTGCTAGAGTGACGGACGAGCAGTACTTC
>TRBV14|TRBJ2-5|.|.
CASSQRGTQYF
TGTGCCAGCAGCCAACGAGGGACCCAGTACTTC
>TRBV11-2|TRBJ1-2|once|TRBD1
CASSLGQGGGYTF
TGTGCCAGCAGCTTAGGACAGGGAGGTGGCTACACCTTC